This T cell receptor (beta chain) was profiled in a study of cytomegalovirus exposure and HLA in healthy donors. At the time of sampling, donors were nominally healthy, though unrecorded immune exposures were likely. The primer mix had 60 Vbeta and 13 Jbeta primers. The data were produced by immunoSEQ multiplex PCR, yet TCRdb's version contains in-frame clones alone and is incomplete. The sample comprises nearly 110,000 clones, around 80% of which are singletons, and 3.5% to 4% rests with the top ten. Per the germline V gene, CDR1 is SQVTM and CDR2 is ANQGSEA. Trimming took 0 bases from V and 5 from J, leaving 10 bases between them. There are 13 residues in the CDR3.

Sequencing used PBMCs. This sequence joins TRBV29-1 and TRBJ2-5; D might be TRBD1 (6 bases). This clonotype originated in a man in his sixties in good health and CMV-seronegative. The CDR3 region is CSVEDDRSETQYF. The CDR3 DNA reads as TGCAGCGTTGAAGATGACAGGTCTGAGACCCAGTACTTC. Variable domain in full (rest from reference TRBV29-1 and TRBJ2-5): SAVISQKPSRDICQRGTSLTIQCQVDSQVTMMFWYRQQPGQSLTLIATANQGSEATYESGFVIDKFPISRPNLTFSTLTVSNMSPEDSSIYLCSVEDDRSETQYFGPGTRLLVL.